The 3 T cell receptor beta chains in this list originate from one sample, sequenced in a study of cytomegalovirus exposure and HLA in healthy donors. This PCR relied on a set of 60 Vbeta primers and 13 Jbeta primers. Generated by immunoSEQ multiplex PCR, the TCRdb table keeps only in-frame clones and is missing some. The table has fewer than 250,000 clones, under 85% seen once. Sequencing input: PBMCs. Receptors originate from a woman in her forties or fifties in good health and CMV-seropositive.

The J gene is TRBJ2-1, the V gene TRBV5-1; 11 bases are a match to TRBD2. The CDR3 runs to 15 residues. Germline CDR1 is SGHRS and CDR2 is YFSETQ. The ends lost 4 bases at V and 4 bases at J; junction bases unmatched: 4. CDR3 in amino acids: CASSLTSGVYNEQFF. DNA for the CDR3: TGCGCCAGCAGCCTGACTAGCGGGGTATACAATGAGCAGTTCTTC. Filled out from reference TRBV5-1 and TRBJ2-1, the complete variable domain reads KAGVTQTPRYLIKTRGQQVTLSCSPISGHRSVSWYQQTPGQGLQFLFEYFSETQRNKGNFPGRFSGRQFSNSRSEMNVSTLELGDSALYLCASSLTSGVYNEQFFGPGTRLTVL.

The genes are TRBV11-3 and TRBJ2-1; 16 nucleotides match TRBD2. From germline, CDR1 is SGHNT and CDR2 YENEEA. V shed 5 bases and J 9 bases; nucleotides not matched to a gene: 4. The CDR3 sequence is 15 residues long. CDR3 residues: CASSPGTSGGAEQFF. The CDR3 DNA is TGTGCCAGCAGCCCAGGGACTAGCGGGGGGGCTGAGCAGTTCTTC. The whole variable domain, filled in from reference TRBV11-3 and TRBJ2-1, reads EAGVVQSPRYKIIEKKQPVAFWCNPISGHNTLYWYLQNLGQGPELLIRYENEEAVDDSQLPKDRFSAERLKGVDSTLKIQPAELGDSAVYLCASSPGTSGGAEQFFGPGTRLTVL.

The chain joins TRBV5-6 to TRBJ2-5, with D perhaps matching TRBD2 (6 bases). Germline values: CDR1 SGHDT, CDR2 YYEEEE. The CDR3 extends over 16 amino acids. With 4 bases removed from V and 1 base from J, the gap between germline ends came to 17 bases. For the CDR3, the DNA is TGTGCCAGCAGCAGGGAGGTGGTGAGGGGCCAAGAGACCCAGTACTTC. Its translation: CASSREVVRGQETQYF.